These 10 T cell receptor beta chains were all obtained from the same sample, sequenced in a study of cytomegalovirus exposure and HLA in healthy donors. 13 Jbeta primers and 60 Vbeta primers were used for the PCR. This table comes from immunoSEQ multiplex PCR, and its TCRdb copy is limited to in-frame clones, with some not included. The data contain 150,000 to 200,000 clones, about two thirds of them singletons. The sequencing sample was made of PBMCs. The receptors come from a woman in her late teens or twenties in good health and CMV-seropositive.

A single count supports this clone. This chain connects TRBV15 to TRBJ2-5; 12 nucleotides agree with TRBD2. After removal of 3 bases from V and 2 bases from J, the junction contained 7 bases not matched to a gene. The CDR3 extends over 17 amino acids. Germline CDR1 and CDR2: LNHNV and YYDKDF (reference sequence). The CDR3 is CATSSDRTSGEQETQYF. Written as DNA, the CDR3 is TGTGCCACCAGCAGCGATAGGACTAGCGGGGAACAAGAGACCCAGTACTTC.

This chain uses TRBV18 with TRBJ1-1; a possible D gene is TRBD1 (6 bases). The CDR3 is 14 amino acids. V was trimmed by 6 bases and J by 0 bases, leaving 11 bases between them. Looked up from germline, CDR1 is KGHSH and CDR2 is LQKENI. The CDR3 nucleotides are TGTGCCAGCTCCGGGGGGGGCGTGAACACTGAAGCTTTCTTT. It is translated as CASSGGGVNTEAFF.

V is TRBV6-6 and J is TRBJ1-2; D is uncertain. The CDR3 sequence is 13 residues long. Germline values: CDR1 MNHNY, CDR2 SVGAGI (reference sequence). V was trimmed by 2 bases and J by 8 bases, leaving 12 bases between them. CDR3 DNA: TGTGCCAGCAGTTACGGGTCAGGAGGCGGCTACACCTTC. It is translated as CASSYGSGGGYTF.

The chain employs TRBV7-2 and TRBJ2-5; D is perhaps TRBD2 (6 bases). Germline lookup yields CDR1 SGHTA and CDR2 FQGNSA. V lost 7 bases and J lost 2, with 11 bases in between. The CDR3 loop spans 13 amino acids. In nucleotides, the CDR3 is TGTGCCAGCACTCGGCGGGGACAAGAGACCCAGTACTTC. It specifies CASTRRGQETQYF. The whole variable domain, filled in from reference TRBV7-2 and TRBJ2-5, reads GAGVSQSPSNKVTEKGKDVELRCDPISGHTALYWYRQSLGQGLEFLIYFQGNSAPDKSGLPSDRFSAERTGGSVSTLTIQRTQQEDSAVYLCASTRRGQETQYFGPGTRLLVL.

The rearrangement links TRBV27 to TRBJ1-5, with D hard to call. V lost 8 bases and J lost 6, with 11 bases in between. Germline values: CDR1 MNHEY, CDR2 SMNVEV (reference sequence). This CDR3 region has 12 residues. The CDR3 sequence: CASGVPSQPQHF. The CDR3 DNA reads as TGTGCCAGCGGAGTGCCCAGTCAGCCCCAGCATTTT.

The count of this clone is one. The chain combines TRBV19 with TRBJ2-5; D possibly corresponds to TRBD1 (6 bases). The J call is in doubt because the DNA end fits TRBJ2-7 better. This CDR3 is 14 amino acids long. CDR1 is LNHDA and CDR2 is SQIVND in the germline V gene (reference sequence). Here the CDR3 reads CASSIDTGNYEQYF. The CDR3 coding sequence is TGTGCCAGTAGTATAGATACAGGGAACTACGAGCAGTACTTC.

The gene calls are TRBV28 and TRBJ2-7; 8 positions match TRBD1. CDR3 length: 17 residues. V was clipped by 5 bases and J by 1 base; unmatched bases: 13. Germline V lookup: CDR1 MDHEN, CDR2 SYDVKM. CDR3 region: CASSQVPGTGTSYEQYF. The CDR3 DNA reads TGTGCCAGCAGTCAAGTGCCCGGGACAGGCACTTCCTACGAGCAGTACTTC.

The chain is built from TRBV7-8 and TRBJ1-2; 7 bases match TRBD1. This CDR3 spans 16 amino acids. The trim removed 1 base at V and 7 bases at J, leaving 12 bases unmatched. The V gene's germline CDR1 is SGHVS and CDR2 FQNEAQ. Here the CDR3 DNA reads TGTGCCAGCAGCTTAGGACAGGGTCTAGATGGAGGTGGCTACACCTTC. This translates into CASSLGQGLDGGGYTF. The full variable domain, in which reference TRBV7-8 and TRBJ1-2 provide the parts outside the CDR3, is GAGVSQSPRYKVAKRGQDVALRCDPISGHVSLFWYQQALGQGPEFLTYFQNEAQLDKSGLPSDRFFAERPEGSVSTLKIQRTQQEDSAVYLCASSLGQGLDGGGYTFGSGTRLTVV.

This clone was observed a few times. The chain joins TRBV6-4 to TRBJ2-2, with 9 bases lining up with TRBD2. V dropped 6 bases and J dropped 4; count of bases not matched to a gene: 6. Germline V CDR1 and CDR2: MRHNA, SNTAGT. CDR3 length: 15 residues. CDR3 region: CASSENSGGTGELFF. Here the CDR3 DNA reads TGTGCCAGCAGCGAAAATAGCGGGGGCACCGGGGAGCTGTTTTTT.

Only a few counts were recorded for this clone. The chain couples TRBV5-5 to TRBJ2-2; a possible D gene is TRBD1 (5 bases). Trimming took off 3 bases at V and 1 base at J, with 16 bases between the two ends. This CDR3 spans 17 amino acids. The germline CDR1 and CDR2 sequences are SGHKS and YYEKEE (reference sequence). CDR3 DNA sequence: TGTGCCAGCAGCTCACCCACAACAGGTTTGAACACCGGGGAGCTGTTTTTT. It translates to CASSSPTTGLNTGELFF.